This TCR beta chain is drawn from a study of blood T cell repertoires in COVID-19 (dated by TCRdb to 2019 to 2021). The study in broad terms: Collaborator samples came from the United States, Italy and Spain and covered acute and convalescent phases of COVID-19. The prospective study material was composed of cDNA or gDNA derived from T cells, B-cell-depleted T cells, or PBMCs. The dataset comprised deeply sampled blood TCRbeta repertoires from subjects exposed to, actively infected with, or recovered from COVID-19. The repertoires were released in a freely available public database intended as a resource for research on the immune response to SARS-CoV-2. Samples were obtained from the ongoing ImmuneRACE study (first 160 participants) and from 1,254 subjects provided by 6 global collaborators. A de-identified subject ID, COVID-19 status, age in years and sex were almost always included in the sample metadata. HLA class I and class II types, where available, came from metadata supplied by the sample provider rather than from assay-based typing.

Enrolling through a virtual design, the prospective study's participants ranged in age from roughly 18 to 95 years and lived across roughly 24 United States geographic areas. To assign participants to cohorts, the prospective study relied on clinical history that participants themselves reported in a screening survey and a study questionnaire. Recovered participants in ImmuneRACE Cohort 3 were defined by two consecutive negative NP/OP PCR tests, clearance by a healthcare professional, or resolution of symptoms. Mobile phlebotomists in the prospective study collected whole blood, serum and a nasopharyngeal or oropharyngeal swab from every participant. Prospective study participants could optionally give additional blood draws and questionnaires over a roughly two-month period. Before DNA extraction, blood samples from the prospective study were shipped at room temperature or frozen. Relative to germline, V is missing 4 bases and J is missing 5 bases, with 13 bases of the junction outside any gene match. The CDR3 covers 16 residues, taking in both the cysteine and the phenylalanine. Kept here is only the CDR3 DNA, which spans 48 bases and is read in frame from base 1. The germline V gene gives CDR1 as MDHEN and CDR2 as SYDVKM.

TCRbeta CDR3 regions were amplified from genomic DNA using the immunoSEQ Assay, a bias-controlled multiplex PCR. As for how the authors treated the data: Within the assay, amplification of reference gene primers was used to estimate how many nucleated cells each sample contained. Sequence reads were collapsed and filtered to measure the absolute abundance of every unique TCRbeta CDR3 rearrangement. For each sample, productive Simpson clonality was calculated as the square root of Simpson's diversity index over productive rearrangements. The immuneACCESS repertoire file appears here via TCRdb, limited to in-frame rearrangements. These files lack a portion of the clones; in checked studies, under half of the deficit traces to unresolved V genes, and the cause of the others is not known. Clone size and the V and J calls come from that table; the DNA yielded D and trimming. The sample records about 430,000 clones, 80% to 90% of which are singletons. Of the sample, around 1.1% falls within the top ten clones.

In its sample, this clone was seen once. The antigen this receptor binds is unknown. Per-base qualities were not stored, and no clone one base away is much larger. Paper-wide results and their limitations: How much clinical and demographic metadata was included differed by source and by participant, and the metadata was provided uncurated.

Material: PBMCs or T cells enriched from blood (not recorded which). Recombination linked TRBV28 to TRBJ1-2; 7 bases in the junction line up with TRBD1. The source is a young man who had recovered from COVID-19. The DNA sequence is as follows: TGTGCCAGCAGTTCAACACGATCCGGGACAGCGTATGGCTACACCTTC. It codes for CASSSTRSGTAYGYTF.